The 15 T cell receptor beta chains below were found in one sample sequenced in a study of blood T cell repertoires in COVID-19. Produced via immunoSEQ multiplex PCR; TCRdb's table is partial and in-frame only. The profile shows 250,000 or so clones, around nine tenths of them singletons. Sample: peripheral blood. The origin of the receptors is a man aged 25 to 40 with COVID-19, enrolled during active disease.

This rearrangement joins TRBV7-6 to TRBJ2-3, with D perhaps TRBD1 (5 bases). CDR1 and CDR2 (germline): SGHVS, FNYEAQ. The CDR3 consists of 15 residues. V was trimmed by 6 bases and J by 0 bases, leaving 13 bases between them. The CDR3 protein is CASSPARQSTDTQYF. DNA of the CDR3: TGTGCCAGCAGTCCGGCAAGACAGAGCACAGATACGCAGTATTTT.

V and J are TRBV7-9 and TRBJ1-4, with 7 bases identical to TRBD1. The V gene end was trimmed by 2 bases and the J gene end by 7 bases; junction bases not matched to a gene: 7. The CDR3 is 15 amino acids. The germline CDR1 and CDR2 sequences are SEHNR and FQNEAQ (reference sequence). The CDR3, as DNA: TGTGCCAGCAGCTTATCGTACAGGGGCGCTGAAAAACTGTTTTTT. It specifies CASSLSYRGAEKLFF.

The V call is TRBV2, the J call TRBJ2-3; 7 nucleotides match TRBD2. Germline V gene sequence: CDR1 SNHLY, CDR2 FYNNEI. V was clipped by 6 bases and J by 0 bases; unmatched bases: 3. The CDR3 totals 14 residues. CDR3 coding DNA: TGTGCCAGCAGGGGGGGGTGGAGCACAGATACGCAGTATTTT. Translated, it gives CASRGGWSTDTQYF.

V usage is TRBV5-6 and J usage is TRBJ1-6; D unresolved. In germline, CDR1 is SGHDT, CDR2 YYEEEE. This CDR3 contains 13 residues. Trimming removed 4 bases at V and 9 bases at J, with 11 bases between. The CDR3 nucleotides are TGTGCCAGCAGCGACGGAAGGAGTTCACCCCTCCACTTT. It translates to CASSDGRSSPLHF.

This clone came up a few times. The chain combines TRBV6-5 with TRBJ1-5; the D gene is possibly TRBD1 (6 bases). The CDR3 covers 12 residues. V shed 11 bases and J shed 6 bases, with 14 bases lying between them. Germline CDR1 and CDR2: MNHEY and SVGAGI. This chain's CDR3 is CAAGGAPQPQHF. CDR3 sequence (DNA): TGTGCCGCGGGGGGGGCTCCTCAGCCCCAGCATTTT.

DNA for the CDR3: TGCGCCAGCAGCCCTAGCGGACTAGCCCATGAGCAGTTCTTC. It codes for CASSPSGLAHEQFF. The chain employs TRBV5-1 and TRBJ2-1, with TRBD2 matching over 8 bases. Germline CDR1 reads SGHRS; CDR2 reads YFSETQ. This CDR3 has 14 residues. V was clipped by 4 bases and J by 8 bases; unmatched bases: 8.

This sequence joins TRBV9 and TRBJ1-5; 9 nucleotides match TRBD1. Germline CDR1 reads SGDLS; CDR2 reads YYNGEE. This CDR3 has 14 residues. Trimming at V came to 5 bases and at J to 5 bases, leaving 5 bases not matched to a gene. The CDR3 DNA reads TGTGCCAGCAGGAAAGACAGGGGGGATCAGCCCCAGCATTTT. The encoded protein is CASRKDRGDQPQHF.

This clone was picked up one time. The V gene is TRBV7-9, the J gene TRBJ1-6; 7 bases line up with TRBD1. CDR3 length equals 15 residues. V lost 5 bases and J lost 10; bases outside the gene matches: 11. From germline, CDR1 is SEHNR and CDR2 FQNEAQ (reference sequence). The CDR3 bases are TGTGCCAGCAGCCCACCGACAGGGTCTGCCTCACCCCTCCACTTT. It specifies CASSPPTGSASPLHF.

The chain joins TRBV11-2 to TRBJ1-2, with 9 bases that match TRBD1. After removal of 2 bases from V and 2 bases from J, the junction contained 3 bases not matched to a gene. From germline, CDR1 is SGHAT and CDR2 FQNNGV. This CDR3 is 15 amino acids long. CDR3 amino acids: CASSLPGQGNYGYTF. CDR3 bases: TGTGCCAGCAGCTTACCAGGACAGGGGAACTATGGCTACACCTTC. Full variable domain (rest looked up from reference TRBV11-2 and TRBJ1-2): EAGVAQSPRYKIIEKRQSVAFWCNPISGHATLYWYQQILGQGPKLLIQFQNNGVVDDSQLPKDRFSAERLKGVDSTLKIQPAKLEDSAVYLCASSLPGQGNYGYTFGSGTRLTVV.

This clone was observed a single time. The CDR3 here is CASILESGNTEAFF. The CDR3, as DNA: TGTGCCAGCATTCTCGAATCGGGGAACACTGAAGCTTTCTTT. This chain uses TRBV2 with TRBJ1-1; D unresolved. V was clipped by 7 bases and J by 1 base, with 13 bases between them. This CDR3 is built from 14 residues. Germline V gives CDR1 SNHLY, CDR2 FYNNEI.

The V gene is TRBV27, the J gene TRBJ1-2; 8 positions agree with TRBD1. Trimming cost V 2 bases and J 3 bases; bases outside gene matches: 5. The CDR3 is made up of 15 amino acids. Per germline, CDR1 MNHEY and CDR2 SMNVEV (reference sequence). CDR3 sequence reads: CASSLGQGGYYGYTF. The CDR3, as DNA: TGTGCCAGCAGTTTAGGACAGGGAGGATACTATGGCTACACCTTC.

The rearrangement links TRBV29-1 to TRBJ2-7; 8 bases map to TRBD2. With 5 bases clipped from V and 5 bases from J, the junction kept 11 bases outside the gene matches. CDR3 length: 14 amino acids. Germline lookup yields CDR1 SQVTM and CDR2 ANQGSEA. In DNA form, the CDR3 reads TGCAGCGTTCCGAAAGCGGGGGCCATCCACGAGCAGTACTTC. The encoded protein is CSVPKAGAIHEQYF.

This clone has just one count. The genes are TRBV11-2 and TRBJ1-2, with a tentative D call TRBD1 (6 bases). Germline V gene lookup returns CDR1 SGHAT and CDR2 FQNNGV. Trimming took off 2 bases at V and 0 bases at J, with 13 bases between the two ends. The CDR3 covers 16 residues. The CDR3: CASSLRTVITNYGYTF. In DNA form, the CDR3 reads TGTGCCAGCAGCTTAAGGACAGTGATTACTAACTATGGCTACACCTTC.

The J gene is TRBJ1-2, the V gene TRBV19; 11 bases fit TRBD1. The germline CDR1 and CDR2 sequences are LNHDA and SQIVND (reference sequence). J lost 3 bases, V lost 0 bases, and 3 bases had no gene match. The CDR3 has 16 residues. This CDR3 reads CASSIEDRGLDYGYTF. CDR3 DNA: TGTGCCAGTAGTATAGAGGACAGGGGGCTTGACTATGGCTACACCTTC.

V and J are TRBV7-3 and TRBJ2-1; D unclear. The CDR3 sequence is 15 residues long. Trimming pared 6 bases from V and 0 bases from J, leaving 12 bases between. Germline assignment: CDR1 SGHTA and CDR2 FQGTGA. For the CDR3, the DNA is TGTGCCAGCAGGTCCGGGTCAAGCTCCTACAATGAGCAGTTCTTC. Protein product: CASRSGSSSYNEQFF.